A single sample is the source of the 18 T cell receptor beta chains below, sequenced in a study of cytomegalovirus exposure and HLA in healthy donors (dated by TCRdb to 2016 to 2017). Receptor libraries were prepared by the immunoSEQ multiplex PCR assay. A mixture of 60 forward primers for TCR Vbeta segments and 13 reverse primers for TCR Jbeta segments was used in the multiplex PCR. TCRdb mirrors the immuneACCESS table, restricted to in-frame sequences. Some clones are absent from its copies; in checked studies, under half trace to an unresolved V gene, and the reason for the others is unknown. Across this sample there are some 89,000 clones, with just under 80% seen only once. About 4% of the sample comes from the top ten. The sample comprised PBMCs. Every receptor here comes from a woman aged 40 to 50 in good health and CMV-seropositive.

V usage is TRBV6-5 and J usage is TRBJ1-2, with TRBD1 matching over 8 bases. The CDR3 length is 13 residues. V lost 8 bases, J lost 11 bases, and 13 bases stayed unmatched. Germline V gene data show CDR1 as MNHEY and CDR2 as SVGAGI. The CDR3 sequence is CASGGQESPGYTF. CDR3 nucleotide sequence: TGTGCCAGCGGGGGACAGGAGTCTCCAGGATACACCTTC.

This chain uses TRBV6-1 with TRBJ2-3; 9 positions match TRBD1. Germline CDR1 and CDR2: MNHNS and SASEGT. The V and J ends lost 0 bases and 3 bases, in that order; junction bases with no gene match: 7. The CDR3 is 17 residues long. This CDR3 is CASSEAGTGPTTDTQYF. The CDR3 bases are TGTGCCAGCAGTGAAGCCGGGACAGGGCCGACAACAGATACGCAGTATTTT.

The CDR3 here is CAWKDSVDYGYTF. The CDR3 DNA reads TGTGCCTGGAAGGACAGCGTCGACTATGGCTACACCTTC. The chain joins TRBV30 to TRBJ1-2; D may be TRBD1 (6 bases). This CDR3 contains 13 residues. The V end lost 4 bases, the J end lost 3 bases, and 12 bases lay between the germline ends. Per germline, CDR1 GTSNPN and CDR2 SVGIG (reference sequence).

This clone was observed a few times. The chain combines TRBV6-4 with TRBJ2-3; 7 positions match TRBD2. The ends lost 2 bases at V and 0 bases at J; junction bases unmatched: 2. CDR3 length equals 15 residues. Germline V gene data show CDR1 as MRHNA and CDR2 as SNTAGT. CDR3 sequence: CASSDEAGSTDTQYF. The CDR3, as DNA: TGTGCCAGCAGTGACGAAGCGGGAAGCACAGATACGCAGTATTTT.

The chain has TRBV15 and TRBJ2-5; possibly TRBD1 for D (6 bases). V dropped 1 base and J dropped 0 bases, with 9 bases sitting between them. The V gene's germline CDR1 is LNHNV and CDR2 YYDKDF (reference sequence). This CDR3 spans 15 amino acids. The CDR3 DNA is TGTGCCACCAGCAGAGGGGGGACATACCAAGAGACCCAGTACTTC. Protein sequence: CATSRGGTYQETQYF.

In its sample, this clone was seen a few times. The chain combines TRBV9 with TRBJ2-3; possibly TRBD1 for D (5 bases). Germline assignment: CDR1 SGDLS and CDR2 YYNGEE. The germline V and J ends were trimmed by 4 bases and 2 bases, with 17 bases remaining between them. CDR3 length: 16 amino acids. The CDR3 region is CASSSYGAGNTDTQYF. The CDR3 DNA reads as TGTGCCAGCAGCTCCTATGGGGCAGGAAACACAGATACGCAGTATTTT.

The chain is built from TRBV7-9 and TRBJ1-2; no clear D gene. CDR3 length: 14 amino acids. Trimming cost V 5 bases and J 4 bases, with 14 bases left between them. Germline V gene data show CDR1 as SEHNR and CDR2 as FQNEAQ (reference sequence). CDR3 residues: CASSAGRAVYGYTF. DNA for the CDR3: TGTGCCAGCAGCGCGGGCCGCGCTGTCTATGGCTACACCTTC.

This clone has a handful of counts. The J gene is TRBJ2-3, the V gene TRBV29-1, with TRBD2 identical over 7 bases. With 4 bases clipped from V and 4 bases from J, the junction kept 8 bases outside the gene matches. Per the germline V gene, CDR1 is SQVTM and CDR2 is ANQGSEA. The CDR3 has 14 residues. CDR3 in amino acids: CSVGAGVGADTQYF. The CDR3 coding sequence is TGCAGCGTTGGGGCGGGAGTCGGGGCAGATACGCAGTATTTT.

The V call is TRBV5-4, the J call TRBJ2-1, with D possibly TRBD2 on 6 matching bases. This CDR3 has 14 amino acids. Germline V gives CDR1 SGHNT, CDR2 YYREEE (reference sequence). Trimming removed 6 bases from V and 5 bases from J, with 15 bases in between. The CDR3 reads CASTGAASDNEQFF. In nucleotides, the CDR3 is TGTGCCAGCACGGGAGCAGCGTCGGACAATGAGCAGTTCTTC.

The rearrangement uses TRBV13 and TRBJ2-3; the D gene is possibly TRBD1 (5 bases). Trimming took 1 base from V and 1 from J, leaving 27 bases between them. Germline V gene data show CDR1 as PRHDT and CDR2 as FYEKMQ (reference sequence). This CDR3 region has 21 residues. CDR3 nucleotide sequence: TGTGCCAGCAGCTTAGACCGGGCACAGTACCGAGCCCTGGGGCGCACAGATACGCAGTATTTT. Amino acids: CASSLDRAQYRALGRTDTQYF.

The chain links TRBV18 to TRBJ2-3; 9 bases line up with TRBD1. Losses at the gene ends were 4 bases for V and 6 bases for J; bases not matched to a gene: 8. The CDR3 spans 15 residues. CDR1 is KGHSH, CDR2 LQKENI, per germline. The CDR3 DNA follows: TGTGCCAGCTCACGAACAGGGGGCCTTAAGGATACGCAGTATTTT. It encodes CASSRTGGLKDTQYF.

The chain links TRBV19 to TRBJ1-5; possible D gene TRBD1, 6 bases. V lost 5 bases and J lost 4, with 15 bases in between. Germline V CDR1 and CDR2: LNHDA, SQIVND (reference sequence). The CDR3 consists of 15 residues. The CDR3 here is CASSLKTGSNQPQHF. Written as DNA, the CDR3 is TGTGCCAGTAGTCTAAAAACAGGGTCTAATCAGCCCCAGCATTTT.

This clone was counted a single time. The chain carries TRBV7-6 and TRBJ2-7; 9 bases map to TRBD1. V dropped 5 bases and J dropped 6; count of bases not matched to a gene: 8. Germline CDR1 is SGHVS and CDR2 is FNYEAQ. The CDR3 totals 14 residues. The CDR3 nucleotides are TGTGCCAGCAGCCTAGGGGGACAGGGAGGCGAGCAGTACTTC. This sequence encodes CASSLGGQGGEQYF.

The CDR3 is CASSTGTSGSLDTQYF. CDR3 nucleotides: TGTGCCAGCAGCACCGGGACTAGCGGGAGCTTAGATACGCAGTATTTT. This chain connects TRBV5-4 to TRBJ2-3; 14 bases are a match to TRBD2. The V gene end was trimmed by 4 bases and the J gene end by 5 bases; junction bases not matched to a gene: 6. CDR3 length equals 16 residues. Germline CDR1 and CDR2: SGHNT and YYREEE (reference sequence).

The chain joins TRBV11-3 to TRBJ2-5; tentatively, D is TRBD2 (6 bases). This CDR3 spans 14 amino acids. The germline V and J ends were trimmed by 2 bases and 4 bases, with 11 bases remaining between them. Germline V gene sequence: CDR1 SGHNT, CDR2 YENEEA. The CDR3 sequence is CASSLTTSTETQYF. In DNA form, the CDR3 reads TGTGCCAGCAGCTTAACTACTAGCACAGAGACCCAGTACTTC.

This clone was recorded only once. V and J are TRBV9 and TRBJ2-1, with 9 bases that match TRBD2. Germline assignment: CDR1 SGDLS and CDR2 YYNGEE. The CDR3 loop spans 16 amino acids. J was trimmed by 6 bases and V by 0 bases; bases with no gene match: 7. The CDR3 protein is CASSVVDSGSPNEQFF. DNA for the CDR3: TGTGCCAGCAGCGTAGTGGATAGCGGGAGCCCCAATGAGCAGTTCTTC.

CDR3 in DNA: TGTGCCAGTAGTACAACAGGGGGTGTTCAGCCCCAGCATTTT. Its translation: CASSTTGGVQPQHF. The chain recombines TRBV19 with TRBJ1-5, with 8 bases identical to TRBD1. V was clipped by 4 bases and J by 6 bases; unmatched bases: 5. This CDR3 contains 14 residues. Germline V CDR1 and CDR2: LNHDA, SQIVND (reference sequence).

The V and J genes are TRBV5-1 and TRBJ1-4, with a weak D call TRBD1 (6 bases). CDR1 is SGHRS, CDR2 YFSETQ, per germline. This CDR3 has 14 residues. Trimming took 0 bases from V and 8 from J, leaving 11 bases between them. The CDR3 DNA is TGCGCCAGCAGCTTGGAGGGCACAGGGGAAAAACTGTTTTTT. It is translated as CASSLEGTGEKLFF.